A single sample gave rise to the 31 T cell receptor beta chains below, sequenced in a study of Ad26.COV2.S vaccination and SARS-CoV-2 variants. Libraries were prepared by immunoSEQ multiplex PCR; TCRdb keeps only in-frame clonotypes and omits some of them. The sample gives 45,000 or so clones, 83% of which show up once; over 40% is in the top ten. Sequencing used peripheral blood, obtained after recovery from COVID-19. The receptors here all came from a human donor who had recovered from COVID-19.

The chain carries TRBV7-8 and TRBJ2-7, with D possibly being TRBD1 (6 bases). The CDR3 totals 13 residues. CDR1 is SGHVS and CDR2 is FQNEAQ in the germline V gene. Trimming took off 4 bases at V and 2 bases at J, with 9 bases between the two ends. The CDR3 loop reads CASSSGQPYEQYF. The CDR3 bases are TGTGCCAGCAGCTCAGGACAGCCCTACGAGCAGTACTTC.

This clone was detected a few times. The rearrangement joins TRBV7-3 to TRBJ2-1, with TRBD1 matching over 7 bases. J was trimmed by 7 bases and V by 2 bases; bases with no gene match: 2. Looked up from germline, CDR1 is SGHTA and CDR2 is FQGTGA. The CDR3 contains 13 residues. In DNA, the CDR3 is TGTGCCAGCAGCTTATCGACAGGGAATGAGCAGTTCTTC. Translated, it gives CASSLSTGNEQFF.

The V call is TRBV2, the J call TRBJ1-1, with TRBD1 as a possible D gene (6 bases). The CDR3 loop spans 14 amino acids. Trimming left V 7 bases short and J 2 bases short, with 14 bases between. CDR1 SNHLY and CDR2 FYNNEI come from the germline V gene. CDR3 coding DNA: TGTGCCAGCATCTACAGGGCCCTTAACACTGAAGCTTTCTTT. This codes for CASIYRALNTEAFF.

The CDR3 bases are TGCAGTGCTAGTGCCTCAGGAGGACAGGGCTACAATGAGCAGTTCTTC. Its protein is CSASASGGQGYNEQFF. The chain recombines TRBV20-1 with TRBJ2-1; 8 bases line up with TRBD1. Germline V CDR1 and CDR2: DFQATT, SNEGSKA (reference sequence). Trimming removed 3 bases from V and 3 bases from J; junction bases left unmatched: 10. The CDR3 totals 16 residues.

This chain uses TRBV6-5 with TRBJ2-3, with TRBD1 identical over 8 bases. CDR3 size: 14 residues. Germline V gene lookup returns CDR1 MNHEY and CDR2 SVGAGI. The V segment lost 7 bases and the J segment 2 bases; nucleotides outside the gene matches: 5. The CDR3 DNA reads TGTGCCAGCACCCTGGACAGGGACACAGATACGCAGTATTTT. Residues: CASTLDRDTDTQYF.

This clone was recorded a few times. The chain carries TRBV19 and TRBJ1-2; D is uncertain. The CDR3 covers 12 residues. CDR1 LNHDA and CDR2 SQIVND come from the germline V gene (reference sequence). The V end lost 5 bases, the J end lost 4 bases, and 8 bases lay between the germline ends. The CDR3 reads CASSLDGYGYTF. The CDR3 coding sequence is TGTGCCAGTAGTCTCGACGGCTATGGCTACACCTTC.

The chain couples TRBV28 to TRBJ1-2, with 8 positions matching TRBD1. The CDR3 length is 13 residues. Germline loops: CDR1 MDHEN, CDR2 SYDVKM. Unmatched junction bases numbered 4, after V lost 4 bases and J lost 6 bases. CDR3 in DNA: TGTGCCAGCAGTTCAGGGGGCGTCAATGGCTACACCTTC. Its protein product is CASSSGGVNGYTF.

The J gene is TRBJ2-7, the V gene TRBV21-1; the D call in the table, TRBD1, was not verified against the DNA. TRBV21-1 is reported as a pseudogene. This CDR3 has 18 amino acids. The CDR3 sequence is CASSNPPKGEWGSYEQYF. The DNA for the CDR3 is TGTGCCAGCAGTAACCCCCCAAAGGGGGAGTGGGGCTCCTACGAGCAGTACTTC.

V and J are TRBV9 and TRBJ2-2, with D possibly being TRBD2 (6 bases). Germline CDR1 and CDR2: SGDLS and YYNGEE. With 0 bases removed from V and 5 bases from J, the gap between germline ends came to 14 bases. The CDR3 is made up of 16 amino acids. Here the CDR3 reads CASSVAPTSSTGELFF. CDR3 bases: TGTGCCAGCAGCGTAGCGCCGACTAGTTCGACCGGGGAGCTGTTTTTT.

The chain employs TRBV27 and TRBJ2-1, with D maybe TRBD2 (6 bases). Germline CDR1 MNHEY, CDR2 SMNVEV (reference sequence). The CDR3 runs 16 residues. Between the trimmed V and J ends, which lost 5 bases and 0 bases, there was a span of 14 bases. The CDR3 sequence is CASSTGGASSYNEQFF. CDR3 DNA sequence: TGTGCCAGCAGTACCGGAGGGGCGAGCTCCTACAATGAGCAGTTCTTC.

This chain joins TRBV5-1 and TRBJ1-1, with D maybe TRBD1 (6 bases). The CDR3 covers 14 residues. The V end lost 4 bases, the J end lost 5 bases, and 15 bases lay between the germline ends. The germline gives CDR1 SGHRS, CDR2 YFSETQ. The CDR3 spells CASSGVGGGTEAFF. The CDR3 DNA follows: TGCGCCAGCAGCGGGGTGGGGGGCGGTACTGAAGCTTTCTTT.

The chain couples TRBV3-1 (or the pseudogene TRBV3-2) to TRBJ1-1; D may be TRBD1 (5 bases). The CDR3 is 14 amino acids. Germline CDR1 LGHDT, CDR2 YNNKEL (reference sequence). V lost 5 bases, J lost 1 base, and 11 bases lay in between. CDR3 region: CASSEGARNTEAFF. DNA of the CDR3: TGTGCCAGCAGCGAAGGGGCGAGGAACACTGAAGCTTTCTTT.

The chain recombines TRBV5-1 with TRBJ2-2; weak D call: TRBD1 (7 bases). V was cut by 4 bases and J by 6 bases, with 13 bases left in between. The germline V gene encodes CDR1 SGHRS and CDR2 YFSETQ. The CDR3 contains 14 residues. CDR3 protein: CASSAGQKAGELFF. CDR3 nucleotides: TGCGCCAGCAGCGCGGGACAGAAAGCCGGGGAGCTGTTTTTT. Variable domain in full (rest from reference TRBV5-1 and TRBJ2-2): KAGVTQTPRYLIKTRGQQVTLSCSPISGHRSVSWYQQTPGQGLQFLFEYFSETQRNKGNFPGRFSGRQFSNSRSEMNVSTLELGDSALYLCASSAGQKAGELFFGEGSRLTVL.

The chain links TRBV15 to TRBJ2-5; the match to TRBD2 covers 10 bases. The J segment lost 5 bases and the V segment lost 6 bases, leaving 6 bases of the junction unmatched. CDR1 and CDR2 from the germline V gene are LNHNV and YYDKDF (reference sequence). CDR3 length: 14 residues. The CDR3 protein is CATRVAGGGETQYF. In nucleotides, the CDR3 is TGTGCCACCAGAGTAGCGGGGGGAGGTGAGACCCAGTACTTC. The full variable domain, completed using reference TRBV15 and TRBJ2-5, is DAMVIQNPRYQVTQFGKPVTLSCSQTLNHNVMYWYQQKSSQAPKLLFHYYDKDFNNEADTPDNFQSRRPNTSFCFLDIRSPGLGDTAMYLCATRVAGGGETQYFGPGTRLLVL.

The CDR3 protein is CSAYSRDRLLYGYTF. The CDR3 DNA is TGCAGCGCATATTCCCGGGACAGGCTTCTCTATGGCTACACCTTC. This chain uses TRBV29-1 with TRBJ1-2, with TRBD1 matching 8 bases. The CDR3 is 15 residues long. V shed 7 bases and J 4 bases; nucleotides not matched to a gene: 14. Germline V gene data show CDR1 as SQVTM and CDR2 as ANQGSEA.

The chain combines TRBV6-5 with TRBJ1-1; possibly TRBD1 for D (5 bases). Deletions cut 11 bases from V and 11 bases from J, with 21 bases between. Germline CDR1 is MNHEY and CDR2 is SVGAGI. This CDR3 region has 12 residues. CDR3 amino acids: CASTPRAEWAFF. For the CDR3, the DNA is TGTGCCTCCACACCCAGGGCCGAGTGGGCTTTCTTT.

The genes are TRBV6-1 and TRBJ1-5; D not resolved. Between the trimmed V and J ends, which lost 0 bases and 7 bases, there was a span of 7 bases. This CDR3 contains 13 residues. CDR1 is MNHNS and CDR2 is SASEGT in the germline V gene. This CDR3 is CASSEAYGQPQHF. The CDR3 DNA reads TGTGCCAGCAGTGAAGCATACGGGCAGCCCCAGCATTTT.

The CDR3 bases are TGTGCCAGCACCCCCGAGGGGTCCACTGAAGCTTTCTTT. The encoded protein is CASTPEGSTEAFF. The chain recombines TRBV28 with TRBJ1-1, with D maybe TRBD1 (5 bases). Germline V gene lookup returns CDR1 MDHEN and CDR2 SYDVKM. CDR3 size: 13 residues. The V gene lost 7 bases and the J gene lost 4 bases, with 13 bases spanning the gap.

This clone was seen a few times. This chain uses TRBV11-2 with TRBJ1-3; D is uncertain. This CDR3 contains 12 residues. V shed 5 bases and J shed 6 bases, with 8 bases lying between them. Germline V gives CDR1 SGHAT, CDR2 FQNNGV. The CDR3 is CASSPSLNTIYF. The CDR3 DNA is TGTGCCAGCAGCCCGAGTTTAAACACCATATATTTT.

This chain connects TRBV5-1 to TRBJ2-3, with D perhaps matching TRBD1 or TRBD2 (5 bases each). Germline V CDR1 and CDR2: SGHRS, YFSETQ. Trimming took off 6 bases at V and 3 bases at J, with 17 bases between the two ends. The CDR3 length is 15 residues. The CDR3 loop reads CASTADGGRTDTQYF. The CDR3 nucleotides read TGCGCCAGCACCGCGGATGGGGGAAGGACAGATACGCAGTATTTT.

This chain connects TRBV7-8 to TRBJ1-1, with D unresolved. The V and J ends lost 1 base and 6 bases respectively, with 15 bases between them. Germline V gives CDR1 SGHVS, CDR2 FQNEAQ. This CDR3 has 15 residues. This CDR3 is CASSLVSAFRSEAFF. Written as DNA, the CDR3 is TGTGCCAGCAGCTTAGTTTCCGCCTTTCGGTCTGAAGCTTTCTTT.

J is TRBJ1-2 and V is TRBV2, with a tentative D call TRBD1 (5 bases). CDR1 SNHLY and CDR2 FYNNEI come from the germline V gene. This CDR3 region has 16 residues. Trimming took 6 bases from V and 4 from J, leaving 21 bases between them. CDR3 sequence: CASSQQGARGRYGYTF. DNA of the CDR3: TGTGCCAGCAGCCAACAAGGGGCCCGGGGCCGCTATGGCTACACCTTC. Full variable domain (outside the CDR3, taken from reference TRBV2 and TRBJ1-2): EPEVTQTPSHQVTQMGQEVILRCVPISNHLYFYWYRQILGQKVEFLVSFYNNEISEKSEIFDDQFSVERPDGSNFTLKIRSTKLEDSAMYFCASSQQGARGRYGYTFGSGTRLTVV.

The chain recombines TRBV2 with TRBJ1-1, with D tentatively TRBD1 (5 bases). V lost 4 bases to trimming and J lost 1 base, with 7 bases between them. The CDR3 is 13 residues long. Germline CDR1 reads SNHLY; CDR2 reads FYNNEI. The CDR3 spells CASSGRENTEAFF. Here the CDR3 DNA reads TGTGCCAGCAGTGGCAGGGAGAACACTGAAGCTTTCTTT.

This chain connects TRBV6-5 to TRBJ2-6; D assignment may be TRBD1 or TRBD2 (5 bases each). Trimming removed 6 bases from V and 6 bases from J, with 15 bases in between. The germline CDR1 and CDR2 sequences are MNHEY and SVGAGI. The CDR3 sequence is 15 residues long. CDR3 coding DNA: TGTGCCAGCAGCCCGGGGCACCTCTCGGCCAACGTCCTGACTTTC. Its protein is CASSPGHLSANVLTF.

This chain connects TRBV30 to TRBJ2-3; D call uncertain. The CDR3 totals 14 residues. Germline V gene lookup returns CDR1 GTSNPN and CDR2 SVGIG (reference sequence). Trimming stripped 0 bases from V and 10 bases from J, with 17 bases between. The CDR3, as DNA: TGTGCCTGGAGTGTCCCCGGCGGCACATATGCGCAGTATTTT. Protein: CAWSVPGGTYAQYF.

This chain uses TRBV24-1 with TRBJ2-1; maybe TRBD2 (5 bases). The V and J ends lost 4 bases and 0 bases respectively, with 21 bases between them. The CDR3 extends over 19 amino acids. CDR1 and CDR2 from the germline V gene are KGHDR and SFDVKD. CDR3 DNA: TGTGCCACCAGTGACCAGAACCCTATAGCGCACCGCTCCTACAATGAGCAGTTCTTC. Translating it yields CATSDQNPIAHRSYNEQFF.

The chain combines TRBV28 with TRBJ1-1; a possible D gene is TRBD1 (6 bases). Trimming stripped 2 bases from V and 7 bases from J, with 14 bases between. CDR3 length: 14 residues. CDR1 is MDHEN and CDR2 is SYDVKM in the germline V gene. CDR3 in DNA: TGTGCCAGCAGTTTACCGGGGGCCCCGCTTGAAGCTTTCTTT. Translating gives CASSLPGAPLEAFF.

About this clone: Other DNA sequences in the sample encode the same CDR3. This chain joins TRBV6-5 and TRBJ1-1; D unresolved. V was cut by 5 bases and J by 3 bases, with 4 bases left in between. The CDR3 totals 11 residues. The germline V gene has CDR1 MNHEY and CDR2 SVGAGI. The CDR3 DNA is TGTGCCAGCAGTAGGGACACTGAAGCTTTCTTT. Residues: CASSRDTEAFF.

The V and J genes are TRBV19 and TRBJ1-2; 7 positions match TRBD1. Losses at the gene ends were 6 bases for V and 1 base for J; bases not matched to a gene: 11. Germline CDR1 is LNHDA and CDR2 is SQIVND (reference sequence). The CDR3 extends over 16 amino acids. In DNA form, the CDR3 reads TGTGCCAGTAGACCTAGACAGGGTGAACTTAACTATGGCTACACCTTC. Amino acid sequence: CASRPRQGELNYGYTF.

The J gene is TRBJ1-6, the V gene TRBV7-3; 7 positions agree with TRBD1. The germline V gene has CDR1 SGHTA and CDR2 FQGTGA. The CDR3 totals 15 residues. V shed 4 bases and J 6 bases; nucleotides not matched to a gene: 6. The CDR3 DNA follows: TGTGCCAGCAGCTCTTCAGGGGGACCTAATTCACCCCTCCACTTT. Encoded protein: CASSSSGGPNSPLHF.

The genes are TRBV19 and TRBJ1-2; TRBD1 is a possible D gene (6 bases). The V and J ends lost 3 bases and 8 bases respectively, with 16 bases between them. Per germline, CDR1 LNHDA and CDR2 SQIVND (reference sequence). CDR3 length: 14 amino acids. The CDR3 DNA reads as TGTGCCAGTAGTATCAAGGCGGGGGCAGGAGGCTACACCTTC. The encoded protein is CASSIKAGAGGYTF.